Below, one TCR beta chain is given with its context. What it binds is unknown. The data derive from a study of radiotherapy plus CTLA-4 blockade in lung cancer. Study as a whole: Of the patients, about 17% showed objective responses and about 30% attained disease control.

With 7 bases removed from V and 2 bases from J, the gap between germline ends came to 14 bases. This CDR3 is built from 14 residues. CDR1 and CDR2 (germline): SNHLY, FYNNEI. People whose metastatic non-small-cell lung cancer was chemo-refractory got focal radiation along with CTLA-4 blockade by ipilimumab. General study findings and limits: Expansion of tumor-derived TCR clones was observed in blood after radiotherapy plus ipilimumab. Early clonal dynamics of blood T cells, together with interferon-beta, were reported as the best response predictor.

TCRdb keeps only in-frame clones here, not all; method: immunoSEQ multiplex PCR. The sample yields some 37,000 clones, over 55% seen once. The sample was peripheral blood, taken from a patient treated with radiotherapy plus ipilimumab. This sequence was found in a human donor with non-small cell lung cancer who had stable disease on radiotherapy plus ipilimumab. The V gene is TRBV2, the J gene TRBJ2-5; TRBD2 might be the D (7 bases). This chain's CDR3 is CASILGGDQETQYF. CDR3 coding DNA: TGTGCCAGCATCCTAGGGGGGGATCAAGAGACCCAGTACTTC. Full variable domain (missing parts from reference TRBV2 and TRBJ2-5): EPEVTQTPSHQVTQMGQEVILRCVPISNHLYFYWYRQILGQKVEFLVSFYNNEISEKSEIFDDQFSVERPDGSNFTLKIRSTKLEDSAMYFCASILGGDQETQYFGPGTRLLVL.